The 24 T cell receptor beta chains presented below share a single source sample, sequenced in a study of T cells in Graves' hyperthyroidism and ophthalmopathy. Amplification of TCR beta CDR3 regions used RNA as the template. The HTBI primer set drove a first-round RT-PCR of the TCR CDR3. MiXCR, applied by TCRdb to the multiplex PCR reads, yields one record per CDR3 protein. Of around 300,000 distinct CDR3 sequences listed, around 19% are singletons. Sample: blood. Receptors originate from a man aged 50-60 years with Graves' ophthalmopathy.

This clonotype was counted at least ten times. This chain uses TRBV7-9 with TRBJ1-1; D gene ambiguous. CDR3 size: 15 residues. The ends were cut back, 5 bases at V and 1 base at J, with 14 bases in the middle. Germline V CDR1 and CDR2: SEHNR, FQNEAQ (reference sequence). The CDR3, as DNA: TGTGCCAGCAGCCAAAGGGATGGTGGGAACACTGAAGCTTTCTTT. Protein: CASSQRDGGNTEAFF.

The chain has TRBV12-3 or TRBV12-4 and TRBJ2-3, with D maybe TRBD1 (6 bases). The V gene lost 6 bases and the J gene lost 2 bases, with 21 bases spanning the gap. The CDR3 runs to 17 residues. CDR3 in amino acids: CASRKQGSGGLTDTQYF. The CDR3 DNA follows: TGTGCCAGCAGGAAACAGGGCAGCGGAGGCCTCACAGATACGCAGTATTTT.

The rearrangement links TRBV3-1 to TRBJ2-7; D gene ambiguous. The CDR3 totals 15 residues. CDR1 is LGHDT, CDR2 YNNKEL, per germline (reference sequence). V lost 5 bases to trimming and J lost 1 base, with 15 bases between them. The CDR3 DNA is TGTGCCAGCAGCTCCGTACGGTCTCCATCCTACGAGCAGTACTTC. Translating gives CASSSVRSPSYEQYF.

This sequence joins TRBV3-1 and TRBJ2-2, with D possibly TRBD2 on 6 matching bases. The CDR3 consists of 17 residues. V was trimmed by 4 bases and J by 4 bases, leaving 19 bases between them. CDR1 LGHDT and CDR2 YNNKEL come from the germline V gene (reference sequence). CDR3 DNA: TGTGCCAGCAGCCGGGCAACTAGGGGTAGCGGCACCGGGGAGCTGTTTTTT. Protein sequence: CASSRATRGSGTGELFF.

This clonotype was seen many times. The rearrangement joins TRBV30 to TRBJ2-7; 8 positions agree with TRBD2. The V segment lost 0 bases and the J segment 3 bases; nucleotides outside the gene matches: 10. This CDR3 region has 16 residues. Looked up from germline, CDR1 is GTSNPN and CDR2 is SVGIG (reference sequence). CDR3 sequence reads: CAWSVRQAGEFYEQYF. CDR3 DNA: TGTGCCTGGAGTGTACGCCAAGCGGGAGAGTTCTACGAGCAGTACTTC. Using reference TRBV30 and TRBJ2-7 for the parts outside the CDR3, the full variable domain is SQTIHQWPATLVQPVGSPLSLECTVEGTSNPNLYWYRQAAGRGLQLLFYSVGIGQISSEVPQNLSASRPQDRQFILSSKKLLLSDSGFYLCAWSVRQAGEFYEQYFGPGTRLTVT.

Remarks on this clonotype: A much larger clone lies a single base off, so this may be a read error. The rearrangement uses TRBV7-3 and TRBJ2-1; 11 bases are a match to TRBD2. Germline lookup yields CDR1 SGHTA and CDR2 FQGTGA. The CDR3 contains 13 residues. The CDR3 nucleotides are TGTGCCGGCAGCTTCCGACTAGCGGGAGAGCAGTTCTTC. It translates to CAGSFRLAGEQFF.

This clonotype was counted at least ten times. The genes are TRBV6-5 and TRBJ2-3; D is perhaps TRBD2 (6 bases). There are 16 residues in the CDR3. With 2 bases removed from V and 0 bases from J, the gap between germline ends came to 12 bases. The germline V gene has CDR1 MNHEY and CDR2 SVGAGI. CDR3 protein: CASSYAWAGSTDTQYF. In DNA form, the CDR3 reads TGTGCCAGCAGTTACGCATGGGCGGGAAGCACAGATACGCAGTATTTT.

This clonotype has more than one count but fewer than ten. V gene TRBV10-3 combines with J gene TRBJ1-4; maybe TRBD1 (6 bases). The V end lost 11 bases, the J end lost 0 bases, and 10 bases lay between the germline ends. The CDR3 runs 13 residues. Germline V gene data show CDR1 as ENHRY and CDR2 as SYGVKD. Written as DNA, the CDR3 is TGTGCCGCAGGACAGTCAACTAATGAAAAACTGTTTTTT. Amino acid sequence: CAAGQSTNEKLFF.

This clonotype was found a few times. V and J are TRBV4-1 and TRBJ2-3; 12 bases fit TRBD2. This CDR3 is built from 16 residues. Germline assignment: CDR1 MGHRA and CDR2 YSYEKL. The J segment lost 5 bases and the V segment lost 1 base, leaving 4 bases of the junction unmatched. This CDR3 reads CASSQGTSGNRDTQYF. DNA of the CDR3: TGCGCCAGCAGCCAAGGGACTAGCGGGAACAGAGATACGCAGTATTTT.

This clonotype appeared many times. The chain combines TRBV11-2 with TRBJ2-1; 9 bases map to TRBD1. This CDR3 has 14 residues. Trimming cost V 4 bases and J 7 bases; bases outside gene matches: 5. CDR1 and CDR2 (germline): SGHAT, FQNNGV. The CDR3 spells CASSWRQGGNEQFF. The DNA of the CDR3 is TGTGCCAGCAGCTGGAGACAGGGGGGGAATGAGCAGTTCTTC.

This clonotype was recorded many times. The chain is built from TRBV18 and TRBJ2-5; D is uncertain. CDR3 size: 13 residues. Germline assignment: CDR1 KGHSH and CDR2 LQKENI. V was cut by 0 bases and J by 0 bases, with 2 bases left in between. The DNA of the CDR3 is TGTGCCAGCTCACCACCTAACCAAGAGACCCAGTACTTC. It codes for CASSPPNQETQYF.

This clonotype was picked up many times. The V and J genes are TRBV3-1 and TRBJ2-2; D is ambiguous. V was trimmed by 1 base and J by 2 bases, leaving 8 bases between them. Germline values: CDR1 LGHDT, CDR2 YNNKEL (reference sequence). CDR3 length: 15 residues. CDR3 protein: CASSQARTNTGELFF. CDR3 coding DNA: TGTGCCAGCAGCCAAGCCCGAACCAACACCGGGGAGCTGTTTTTT.

There are many counts of this clonotype. The chain links TRBV28 to TRBJ2-7; 10 bases are shared with TRBD2. The J segment lost 6 bases and the V segment lost 4 bases, leaving 6 bases of the junction unmatched. Germline loops: CDR1 MDHEN, CDR2 SYDVKM. This CDR3 has 14 amino acids. This CDR3 is CASSSQREGGEQYF. DNA of the CDR3: TGTGCCAGCAGTTCCCAGCGGGAGGGCGGCGAGCAGTACTTC. The full variable domain, in which reference TRBV28 and TRBJ2-7 provide the parts outside the CDR3, is DVKVTQSSRYLVKRTGEKVFLECVQDMDHENMFWYRQDPGLGLRLIYFSYDVKMKEKGDIPEGYSVSREKKERFSLILESASTNQTSMYLCASSSQREGGEQYFGPGTRLTVT.

This clonotype was observed many times. The chain couples TRBV18 to TRBJ2-3, with unresolved D. Between the trimmed V and J ends, which lost 0 bases and 1 base, there was a span of 11 bases. Germline CDR1 reads KGHSH; CDR2 reads LQKENI. This CDR3 comprises 16 residues. CDR3 nucleotide sequence: TGTGCCAGCTCACCACCGGGTAGCTGGGGCACAGATACGCAGTATTTT. Translating gives CASSPPGSWGTDTQYF.

This clonotype showed up many times. The chain recombines TRBV30 with TRBJ1-1; D possibly corresponds to TRBD1 (5 bases). V lost 0 bases and J lost 6, with 14 bases in between. Looked up from germline, CDR1 is GTSNPN and CDR2 is SVGIG (reference sequence). The CDR3 totals 14 residues. The CDR3 region is CAWSVGGVMAEAFF. CDR3 nucleotides: TGTGCCTGGAGTGTTGGGGGTGTTATGGCTGAAGCTTTCTTT.

In its sample, this clonotype was seen many times. This sequence joins TRBV6-2 or TRBV6-3 and TRBJ1-5, with D unresolved. CDR1 and CDR2 (germline): MNHEY, SVGEGT. CDR3 size: 12 residues. V lost 7 bases, J lost 4 bases, and 8 bases lay in between. This CDR3 reads CASNEFNQPQHF. The CDR3 nucleotides read TGTGCCAGCAACGAGTTTAATCAGCCCCAGCATTTT.

The chain links TRBV24-1 to TRBJ2-3; 10 nucleotides align to TRBD2. Germline V lookup: CDR1 KGHDR, CDR2 SFDVKD. The CDR3 contains 16 residues. Unmatched junction bases numbered 7, after V lost 5 bases and J lost 3 bases. The CDR3 DNA follows: TGTGCCACCAGTGGTTCTGTAGCGGGAGGAACAGATACGCAGTATTTT. This sequence encodes CATSGSVAGGTDTQYF.

This clonotype has ten or more counts. The gene calls are TRBV7-8 and TRBJ2-1; 9 bases align to TRBD2. The CDR3 contains 16 residues. Trimming took 5 bases from V and 6 from J; bases not matched to a gene: 11. Germline V gives CDR1 SGHVS, CDR2 FQNEAQ. The CDR3 here is CASSKEASGTLNEQFF. CDR3 DNA: TGTGCCAGCAGCAAGGAAGCTAGCGGGACTCTCAATGAGCAGTTCTTC.

This clonotype was seen many times. CDR3 bases: TGTGCCAGCAGCTCCGTAGCGGGGCCATACAATGAGCAGTTCTTC. Translation: CASSSVAGPYNEQFF. The chain recombines TRBV7-2 with TRBJ2-1; TRBD2 aligns across 8 bases. This CDR3 is 15 amino acids long. The V segment lost 4 bases and the J segment 4 bases; nucleotides outside the gene matches: 6. Germline lookup yields CDR1 SGHTA and CDR2 FQGNSA.

This clonotype has a count of ten or more. The chain is built from TRBV7-2 and TRBJ1-5; D remains unclear. This CDR3 contains 17 residues. Germline CDR1 is SGHTA and CDR2 is FQGNSA. The ends were cut back, 1 base at V and 0 bases at J, with 13 bases in the middle. DNA of the CDR3: TGTGCCAGCAGCTTAGTGGGAGGTCTGGATAGCAATCAGCCCCAGCATTTT. Its protein product is CASSLVGGLDSNQPQHF. Together with reference TRBV7-2 and TRBJ1-5, the CDR3 gives the full variable domain: GAGVSQSPSNKVTEKGKDVELRCDPISGHTALYWYRQSLGQGLEFLIYFQGNSAPDKSGLPSDRFSAERTGGSVSTLTIQRTQQEDSAVYLCASSLVGGLDSNQPQHFGDGTRLSIL.

This clonotype was picked up a small number of times. V usage is TRBV20-1 and J usage is TRBJ2-1, with D hard to call. This CDR3 comprises 15 residues. V lost 3 bases and J lost 3, with 15 bases in between. Germline V lookup: CDR1 DFQATT, CDR2 SNEGSKA (reference sequence). CDR3 DNA sequence: TGCAGTGCTAGGAGGCCCTCCGGCAACTACAATGAGCAGTTCTTC. It is translated as CSARRPSGNYNEQFF.

This chain joins TRBV2 and TRBJ2-5; D assignment may be TRBD1 or TRBD2 (5 bases each). Germline CDR1 and CDR2: SNHLY and FYNNEI. Trimming pared 5 bases from V and 2 bases from J, leaving 12 bases between. The CDR3 contains 14 residues. The CDR3 coding sequence is TGTGCCAGCAGTTTGGGACCCTGGCAAGAGACCCAGTACTTC. Protein sequence: CASSLGPWQETQYF.

Ten or more counts support this clonotype. This chain uses TRBV30 with TRBJ1-1; D might be TRBD1 (6 bases). V shed 8 bases and J shed 8 bases, with 18 bases lying between them. The CDR3 is 12 amino acids. The germline CDR1 and CDR2 sequences are GTSNPN and SVGIG (reference sequence). The CDR3 coding sequence is TGTGCCGGTCTAGGGGGGCCCCCCGAAGCTTTCTTT. This encodes CAGLGGPPEAFF.

This clonotype was seen ten or more times. This sequence joins TRBV20-1 and TRBJ1-5; D is unresolved. The length of the CDR3 is 12 residues. The germline V gene has CDR1 DFQATT and CDR2 SNEGSKA (reference sequence). V dropped 5 bases and J dropped 4 bases, with 9 bases sitting between them. The DNA of the CDR3 is TGCAGTGCTTCGAACCCTAATCAGCCCCAGCATTTT. Its translation: CSASNPNQPQHF.